The TCR beta chain under discussion was sequenced for a study of T-cell memory formation after mild COVID-19. On the study more broadly: TCR clusters were largely donor specific. Study results and caveats: Proof of SARS-CoV-2 specificity was absent for the second-wave clones that crested on day 37. Some clones that responded were present in memory (sampled pre-infection), which suggests cross-reactive memory joined.

This clonotype showed up many times. Its target is not known. Germline V gives CDR1 SGHRS, CDR2 YFSETQ. The V and J ends lost 3 bases and 6 bases respectively, with 13 bases between them. CDR3 length: 13 residues. TCRalpha and TCRbeta libraries used 5'RACE with constant-segment primers and UMIs. Each CDR3 protein is one row after TCRdb ran MiXCR on the 5' RACE reads. Of 15,000 or so distinct CDR3 sequences in the sample, 20% to 25% were seen once. Sequencing used PBMCs or a T cell subset sorted from them (not recorded which). The sequence derives from a man aged 18 to 29 who had mild COVID-19 (a few samples of this study predate the infection). Cell type and time point are not known. The chain uses TRBV5-1 and TRBJ2-7, with D possibly TRBD2 on 6 matching bases. This CDR3 is CASSSGGTAEQYF. The CDR3 DNA is TGCGCCAGCAGCTCCGGGGGAACTGCCGAGCAGTACTTC.